This TCR beta chain was found in a study of CD8 T cell repertoires and HIV-1 epitope variants. Study at large: Each of Twenty-five Gag and Nef epitope peptides stimulated a separate culture. 1M T cells were kept uncultured as a baseline.

Study-level findings and limits: About five clonotypes recognized Nef KF9, one HW9, none TAALDMSHF.

The sample holds one count of this clone. Its antigen is still unknown. Germline CDR1 reads SGHNT; CDR2 reads YENEEA. V lost 5 bases, J lost 5 bases, and 12 bases lay in between. The CDR3 loop spans 13 amino acids. Sequencing of TCR beta CDR3 used immunoSEQ survey depth. Data came from immunoSEQ multiplex PCR; TCRdb stores just in-frame clones and leaves some out. The repertoire holds about 5,200 clones, 55% to 75% seen once, with approximately 42% in the top ten. Material for sequencing was cultured CD8+ T cells derived from PBMCs. V and J are TRBV11-3 and TRBJ1-1; perhaps TRBD1 as D (6 bases). The sequence was obtained from a male donor with HIV. CDR3 DNA: TGTGCCAGCAGCCTCAGGGGAGGAACTGAAGCTTTCTTT. This encodes CASSLRGGTEAFF.